The 26 T cell receptor beta chains given below trace back to one sample, sequenced in a study of T cells in tuberculosis. Thawed, overnight-rested PBMC were stained with GMM-loaded CD1B tetramer, viability dye and anti-CD3, then sorted. The CD1B tetramers carried C32 glucose monomycolate purified from Rhodococcus equi. Repertoires were generated with immunoSEQ multiplex PCR, while TCRdb's copy carries only in-frame clones and drops some. The sample comprises roughly 92,000 clones, roughly 90% of which are singletons, and 1.5% to 2% rests with the top ten. Sequenced input: CD1b-GMM tetramer-negative cells sorted from PBMCs. The receptors shown here come from an adult woman with latent tuberculosis.

This clone has a handful of counts. CDR3 residues: CASARGGPQHF. The CDR3 DNA is TGTGCCAGTGCCCGGGGAGGACCCCAGCATTTT. V and J are TRBV19 and TRBJ1-5; no definite D call. The CDR3 covers 11 residues. V was pared by 8 bases and J by 10 bases, with 12 bases between. Germline values: CDR1 LNHDA, CDR2 SQIVND (reference sequence).

The chain employs TRBV30 and TRBJ1-3; no definite D call. The CDR3 runs 12 residues. The V gene lost 2 bases and the J gene lost 3 bases, with 5 bases spanning the gap. Germline V gene lookup returns CDR1 GTSNPN and CDR2 SVGIG (reference sequence). This CDR3 reads CAWSTGGNTIYF. CDR3 DNA: TGTGCCTGGAGTACTGGTGGAAACACCATATATTTT.

The CDR3 here is CASSVGTGKNQPQHF. CDR3 DNA: TGTGCCAGCAGCGTAGGGACAGGCAAGAATCAGCCCCAGCATTTT. The chain couples TRBV9 to TRBJ1-5; the match to TRBD1 covers 7 bases. Germline V gives CDR1 SGDLS, CDR2 YYNGEE. The CDR3 consists of 15 residues. J lost 4 bases, V lost 0 bases, and 4 bases had no gene match.

V gene TRBV10-3 combines with J gene TRBJ1-6; a weak D match, TRBD1 (6 bases). Trimming cost V 2 bases and J 10 bases, with 15 bases left between them. This CDR3 comprises 15 residues. CDR1 and CDR2 from the germline V gene are ENHRY and SYGVKD. The CDR3 DNA reads TGTGCCATCAGTGAGAGTGGCAGGGGAAACTCACCCCTCCACTTT. Its translation is CAISESGRGNSPLHF.

This clone was counted only a few times. The chain combines TRBV7-9 with TRBJ2-7, with TRBD2 matching over 14 bases. The CDR3 contains 17 residues. The J segment lost 2 bases and the V segment lost 1 base, leaving 4 bases of the junction unmatched. From germline, CDR1 is SEHNR and CDR2 FQNEAQ (reference sequence). CDR3 protein: CASSLGGLAGEAYEQYV. The CDR3 DNA follows: TGTGCCAGCAGCTTAGGGGGACTAGCGGGGGAGGCCTACGAGCAGTACGTC.

The sample holds one count of this clone. V gene TRBV5-1 combines with J gene TRBJ1-2; 8 nucleotides line up with TRBD1. Unmatched junction bases numbered 9, after V lost 1 base and J lost 4 bases. Germline CDR1 reads SGHRS; CDR2 reads YFSETQ. CDR3 length: 16 residues. Here the CDR3 reads CASSLTGTGGLYGYTF. The CDR3 nucleotides are TGCGCCAGCAGCTTGACCGGGACAGGTGGGCTCTATGGCTACACCTTC.

The J gene is TRBJ2-2, the V gene TRBV15; TRBD1 might be the D (8 bases). This CDR3 spans 16 amino acids. Trimming shortened V by 8 bases and J by 1 base, and 17 bases separated the two germline ends. CDR1 is LNHNV, CDR2 YYDKDF, per germline (reference sequence). The CDR3 DNA is TGTGCCACCCAACCGGGAGGACAGGGGAACACCGGGGAGCTGTTTTTT. This sequence encodes CATQPGGQGNTGELFF.

The chain uses TRBV6-6 and TRBJ2-7, with 9 bases matching TRBD2. CDR3 length equals 15 residues. V was pared by 4 bases and J by 0 bases, with 4 bases of the junction left unmatched. Germline CDR1 reads MNHNY; CDR2 reads SVGAGI (reference sequence). The CDR3 region is CASSLLAGDSYEQYF. Written as DNA, the CDR3 is TGTGCCAGCAGTTTACTAGCGGGCGACTCCTACGAGCAGTACTTC.

The chain has TRBV5-6 and TRBJ2-1; 9 nucleotides match TRBD2. CDR1 is SGHDT and CDR2 is YYEEEE in the germline V gene. V lost 2 bases and J lost 4; bases outside the gene matches: 4. The CDR3 runs 15 residues. CDR3 in DNA: TGTGCCAGCAGCTTTGAGCGGGGGGCATACAATGAGCAGTTCTTC. This translates into CASSFERGAYNEQFF.

The chain is built from TRBV5-1 and TRBJ2-7; 9 nucleotides align to TRBD1. V was clipped by 2 bases and J by 7 bases; unmatched bases: 7. This CDR3 is 14 amino acids long. Germline CDR1 and CDR2: SGHRS and YFSETQ. For the CDR3, the DNA is TGCGCCAGCAGCTTAGGGGGACAGGGACATGAGCAGTACTTC. This encodes CASSLGGQGHEQYF.

This chain joins TRBV6-6 and TRBJ1-6; D uncertain. This CDR3 has 14 amino acids. Trimming removed 0 bases at V and 12 bases at J, with 12 bases between. Germline CDR1 and CDR2: MNHNY and SVGAGI (reference sequence). This CDR3 is CASSYSSSREPLHF. For the CDR3, the DNA is TGTGCCAGCAGTTACTCGAGCTCCCGGGAACCCCTCCACTTT.

The V and J genes are TRBV5-1 and TRBJ1-6; D may be TRBD1 (5 bases). The CDR3 runs 14 residues. Germline values: CDR1 SGHRS, CDR2 YFSETQ. Trimming took 5 bases from V and 9 from J, leaving 15 bases between them. CDR3 nucleotide sequence: TGCGCCAGCAGGCAAGACAGCTCAGTTTCACCCCTCCACTTT. Residues: CASRQDSSVSPLHF. Using reference TRBV5-1 and TRBJ1-6 for the parts outside the CDR3, the full variable domain is KAGVTQTPRYLIKTRGQQVTLSCSPISGHRSVSWYQQTPGQGLQFLFEYFSETQRNKGNFPGRFSGRQFSNSRSEMNVSTLELGDSALYLCASRQDSSVSPLHFGNGTRLTVT.

V gene TRBV5-1 combines with J gene TRBJ1-1; TRBD1 might be the D (5 bases). V was cut by 1 base and J by 0 bases, with 10 bases left in between. Germline V CDR1 and CDR2: SGHRS, YFSETQ. The CDR3 length is 15 residues. The CDR3 DNA follows: TGCGCCAGCAGCTTGCCCCTAGGGGTGAACACTGAAGCTTTCTTT. Amino acids: CASSLPLGVNTEAFF.

The rearrangement uses TRBV5-4 and TRBJ1-6; perhaps TRBD1 as D (5 bases). The V gene's germline CDR1 is SGHNT and CDR2 YYREEE (reference sequence). This CDR3 region has 15 residues. Trimming removed 4 bases from V and 1 base from J, with 9 bases in between. CDR3 sequence (DNA): TGTGCCAGCAGCACCGGGACTTCCTATAATTCACCCCTCCACTTT. Protein: CASSTGTSYNSPLHF.

The chain combines TRBV2 with TRBJ2-2; D is uncertain. The CDR3 is 13 amino acids. Trimming left V 7 bases short and J 4 bases short, with 10 bases between. The germline V gene has CDR1 SNHLY and CDR2 FYNNEI. The CDR3 loop is CASMRRITGELFF. CDR3 bases: TGTGCCAGCATGCGGCGGATCACCGGGGAGCTGTTTTTT.

The genes are TRBV19 and TRBJ2-1; 9 bases fit TRBD1. The junction had 12 bases not matched to a gene; V was cut back by 6 bases and J by 9 bases. The CDR3 is 15 residues long. Germline V gene sequence: CDR1 LNHDA, CDR2 SQIVND (reference sequence). The CDR3 region has the DNA TGTGCCAGTAGCAACCCCGGGACAGGGTTTGCTGAGCAGTTCTTC. Translating gives CASSNPGTGFAEQFF.

As for this clone: A junction boundary mismatches the germline segment, possibly from a read error. The rearrangement links TRBV5-4 to TRBJ1-1; 7 bases agree with TRBD1. In germline, CDR1 is SGHNT, CDR2 YYREEE (reference sequence). This CDR3 has 16 residues. The CDR3: CASTLQRGGATGKAFF. The CDR3 nucleotides read TGTGCCAGCACCTTGCAGAGAGGAGGGGCGACAGGGAAAGCTTTCTTT. Variable domain in full (rest from reference TRBV5-4 and TRBJ1-1): ETGVTQSPTHLIKTRGQQVTLRCSSQSGHNTVSWYQQALGQGPQFIFQYYREEENGRGNFPPRFSGLQFPNYSSELNVNALELDDSALYLCASTLQRGGATGKAFFGQGTRLTVV.

This clone has just one count. V gene TRBV15 combines with J gene TRBJ2-5; D is unresolved. The CDR3 has 16 residues. Trimming left V 4 bases short and J 0 bases short, with 15 bases between. Germline V CDR1 and CDR2: LNHNV, YYDKDF (reference sequence). The CDR3 DNA follows: TGTGCCACCAGCAATCAGGCGACCTACAACCAAGAGACCCAGTACTTC. It yields the protein CATSNQATYNQETQYF.

The CDR3 bases are TGCAGCGTTGCTCTAGCGGGGGGCTCGAACACCGGGGAGCTGTTTTTT. Translated: CSVALAGGSNTGELFF. The J gene is TRBJ2-2, the V gene TRBV29-1, with TRBD2 matching 11 bases. The germline gives CDR1 SQVTM, CDR2 ANQGSEA. The CDR3 covers 16 residues. V lost 4 bases to trimming and J lost 0 bases; unmatched junction nucleotides: 4.

The chain employs TRBV6-5 and TRBJ1-6; 10 bases fit TRBD1. This CDR3 contains 15 residues. V dropped 5 bases and J dropped 6; count of bases not matched to a gene: 4. From germline, CDR1 is MNHEY and CDR2 SVGAGI. In DNA, the CDR3 is TGTGCCAGCAGTCCCTGGGACAGGGGTAATTCACCCCTCCACTTT. Its translation: CASSPWDRGNSPLHF.

This clone has just a few counts. The CDR3: CASKDPGSNQPQHF. In nucleotides, the CDR3 is TGTGCCAGCAAAGACCCGGGTAGCAATCAGCCCCAGCATTTT. The chain joins TRBV28 to TRBJ1-5; D gene uncertain. The CDR3 has 14 residues. The V end was cut by 7 bases, the J end by 0 bases, with 10 bases between. Germline-derived CDR1 and CDR2 are MDHEN and SYDVKM.

The chain is built from TRBV28 and TRBJ2-6; maybe TRBD2 (6 bases). V was clipped by 7 bases and J by 4 bases, with 11 bases between them. This CDR3 region has 14 residues. Germline values: CDR1 MDHEN, CDR2 SYDVKM. The CDR3 sequence is CASKTEGGANVLTF. The CDR3 DNA reads TGTGCCAGCAAAACGGAGGGGGGGGCCAACGTCCTGACTTTC.

The rearrangement links TRBV5-1 to TRBJ1-1; TRBD1 aligns across 7 bases. Germline lookup yields CDR1 SGHRS and CDR2 YFSETQ. V shed 5 bases, J shed 3 bases, and the junction held 7 bases outside the gene matches. The CDR3 totals 14 residues. The CDR3 sequence is CASRGSTGDTEAFF. The CDR3 DNA reads TGCGCCAGCAGGGGGTCAACAGGGGACACTGAAGCTTTCTTT.

This clone has a single count. The chain employs TRBV14 and TRBJ1-2; 7 positions agree with TRBD1. CDR3 length: 13 amino acids. Trimming took 4 bases from V and 4 from J; bases not matched to a gene: 3. CDR1 and CDR2 from the germline V gene are SGHDN and FVKESK. The CDR3 DNA sequence: TGTGCCAGCAGCCTGGACAGGTTCTATGGCTACACCTTC. Translated: CASSLDRFYGYTF.

This sequence joins TRBV2 and TRBJ2-2; D is possibly TRBD2 (6 bases). The CDR3 has 15 amino acids. V shed 3 bases and J shed 0 bases, with 8 bases lying between them. From germline, CDR1 is SNHLY and CDR2 FYNNEI. CDR3 protein: CASSDPGANTGELFF. The CDR3 DNA is TGTGCCAGCAGTGACCCGGGGGCGAACACCGGGGAGCTGTTTTTT.

This chain joins TRBV10-1 and TRBJ2-5; 7 nucleotides line up with TRBD1. V trimming: 2 bases; J trimming: 5 bases; junction bases outside the gene matches: 5. CDR3 length: 14 residues. Germline-derived CDR1 and CDR2 are WNHNN and SYGVQD (reference sequence). In DNA, the CDR3 is TGCGCCAGCAGTGAGGACAGGGTCGGCGAGACCCAGTACTTC. Translating gives CASSEDRVGETQYF.